These 21 T cell receptor beta chains were all obtained from the same sample, sequenced in a study of early T cells in non-severe SARS-CoV-2 infection. TCRdb called the 5' RACE reads again in MiXCR, with one record for every CDR3 protein. The sample lists tens of thousands of distinct CDR3 sequences; over 15% were seen once. The source was whole blood, collected at baseline. These receptors all stem from an adult who was a healthcare worker with PCR-confirmed SARS-CoV-2 infection or an uninfected control (not recorded which).

This clonotype was seen ten or more times. The chain uses TRBV28 and TRBJ2-7; D is perhaps TRBD1 or TRBD2 (5 bases each). This CDR3 contains 11 residues. With 9 bases removed from V and 7 bases from J, the gap between germline ends came to 13 bases. CDR1 MDHEN and CDR2 SYDVKM come from the germline V gene. CDR3 in amino acids: CASGGRREQYF. The CDR3 region has the DNA TGTGCCAGTGGGGGACGTCGGGAGCAGTACTTC.

The genes are TRBV28 and TRBJ2-7, with D possibly matching TRBD1 (6 bases). Looked up from germline, CDR1 is MDHEN and CDR2 is SYDVKM. V was trimmed by 2 bases and J by 5 bases, leaving 10 bases between them. The CDR3 loop spans 13 amino acids. The chain's CDR3 is CASSLGTSDEQYF. CDR3 nucleotides: TGTGCCAGCAGTTTAGGGACATCCGACGAGCAGTACTTC.

V is TRBV20-1 and J is TRBJ2-3; 8 nucleotides align to TRBD2. CDR3 length: 13 amino acids. Germline V CDR1 and CDR2: DFQATT, SNEGSKA (reference sequence). Trimming removed 1 base from V and 10 bases from J; junction bases left unmatched: 7. DNA for the CDR3: TGCAGTGCTAGAGGGGGGGAACTAGCGGCGCAGTATTTT. Translating gives CSARGGELAAQYF.

This clonotype was recorded once. V gene TRBV28 combines with J gene TRBJ2-7; D is uncertain. The CDR3 is 13 residues long. V gave up 4 bases and J gave up 1 base, with 8 bases separating them. Germline lookup yields CDR1 MDHEN and CDR2 SYDVKM. Here the CDR3 reads CASSSILSYEQYF. DNA of the CDR3: TGTGCCAGCAGTTCAATTCTATCCTACGAGCAGTACTTC. Full variable domain (missing parts from reference TRBV28 and TRBJ2-7): DVKVTQSSRYLVKRTGEKVFLECVQDMDHENMFWYRQDPGLGLRLIYFSYDVKMKEKGDIPEGYSVSREKKERFSLILESASTNQTSMYLCASSSILSYEQYFGPGTRLTVT.

Here the CDR3 DNA reads TGTGCCAGCCGAACTCGGGTAAAGTGGAATGAGCAGTTCTTC. Amino acid sequence: CASRTRVKWNEQFF. The J gene is TRBJ2-1, the V gene TRBV28; D remains unclear. V lost 8 bases to trimming and J lost 7 bases, with 18 bases between them. Germline-derived CDR1 and CDR2 are MDHEN and SYDVKM. CDR3 length: 14 amino acids.

The rearrangement links TRBV6-5 to TRBJ2-3, with 12 bases lining up with TRBD2. The J segment lost 4 bases and the V segment lost 6 bases, leaving 8 bases of the junction unmatched. Germline CDR1 MNHEY, CDR2 SVGAGI. The CDR3 runs 16 residues. The CDR3 nucleotides read TGTGCCAGCAGCCGCCTAGCGGGAGGGGTGGCAGATACGCAGTATTTT. Translation gives CASSRLAGGVADTQYF.

The chain is built from TRBV7-8 and TRBJ1-2; maybe TRBD1 (5 bases). V lost 1 base, J lost 7 bases, and 13 bases lay in between. CDR1 SGHVS and CDR2 FQNEAQ come from the germline V gene. The CDR3 spans 14 residues. This CDR3 is CASSLGQGMTGYTF. In nucleotides, the CDR3 is TGTGCCAGCAGCTTAGGCCAGGGCATGACTGGCTACACCTTC.

The chain links TRBV7-6 to TRBJ2-5; 7 bases map to TRBD2. This CDR3 contains 15 residues. Germline V gene data show CDR1 as SGHVS and CDR2 as FNYEAQ. V was clipped by 1 base and J by 5 bases; unmatched bases: 7. Here the CDR3 DNA reads TGTGCCAGCAGCTTAGGGGCGGGAGTAAGGGAGACCCAGTACTTC. Amino acids: CASSLGAGVRETQYF.

This chain uses TRBV6-1 with TRBJ1-1; D gene ambiguous. V shed 1 base and J shed 5 bases, with 5 bases lying between them. Germline CDR1 and CDR2: MNHNS and SASEGT. The CDR3 consists of 12 residues. The CDR3 DNA reads as TGTGCCAGCAGTGAAGGTGTAACTGAAGCTTTCTTT. It codes for CASSEGVTEAFF.

CDR3 sequence reads: CSARAEAFF. CDR3 bases: TGCAGTGCTAGGGCTGAAGCTTTCTTT. This rearrangement joins TRBV20-1 to TRBJ1-1; D not resolved. The V gene's germline CDR1 is DFQATT and CDR2 SNEGSKA (reference sequence). The V and J ends lost 3 bases and 6 bases respectively, with 2 bases between them. CDR3 length equals 9 residues.

V and J are TRBV7-6 and TRBJ2-5; D remains unclear. CDR3 length: 15 amino acids. V dropped 1 base and J dropped 1 base, with 10 bases sitting between them. The germline V gene encodes CDR1 SGHVS and CDR2 FNYEAQ. CDR3 coding DNA: TGTGCCAGCAGCTTAGAAGGCAGAACCCAAGAGACCCAGTACTTC. Its translation: CASSLEGRTQETQYF.

At least ten counts were recorded for this clonotype. The chain employs TRBV27 and TRBJ2-7, with 7 nucleotides matching TRBD2. The trim removed 6 bases at V and 2 bases at J, leaving 13 bases unmatched. Germline CDR1 and CDR2: MNHEY and SMNVEV (reference sequence). The CDR3 is 16 residues long. The CDR3: CASSPSLAAKAYEQYF. The CDR3 DNA reads as TGTGCCAGCAGCCCTTCCCTAGCGGCCAAGGCCTACGAGCAGTACTTC.

This clonotype has just a few counts. The chain is built from TRBV4-1 and TRBJ2-7; D possibly uses TRBD1 or TRBD2 (5 bases each). Germline V gene data show CDR1 as MGHRA and CDR2 as YSYEKL. There are 16 residues in the CDR3. Deletions cut 4 bases from V and 2 bases from J, with 18 bases between. The CDR3 nucleotides are TGCGCCAGCAGCCGGGCGGCGGTGGGGACGGCCTACGAGCAGTACTTC. Amino acids: CASSRAAVGTAYEQYF.

The chain carries TRBV6-2 or TRBV6-3 and TRBJ2-3, with D perhaps given as TRBD1 or TRBD2 (5 bases each). V gave up 8 bases and J gave up 0 bases, with 24 bases separating them. Germline lookup yields CDR1 MNHEY and CDR2 SVGEGT. The CDR3 length is 18 residues. The CDR3 bases are TGTGCCAGCCCGCCTCGCACCTCCGGAGGACAAAGCACAGATACGCAGTATTTT. This translates into CASPPRTSGGQSTDTQYF.

This clonotype was observed a few times. The chain carries TRBV3-1 and TRBJ1-1; no firm D call. Germline V gene lookup returns CDR1 LGHDT and CDR2 YNNKEL (reference sequence). V was clipped by 2 bases and J by 3 bases, with 13 bases between them. The CDR3 has 15 amino acids. DNA for the CDR3: TGTGCCAGCAGCCAATTTTGGCAGCCCGACACTGAAGCTTTCTTT. It translates to CASSQFWQPDTEAFF.

This clonotype was seen at least ten times. The rearrangement links TRBV24-1 to TRBJ1-2; D is unclear. The germline gives CDR1 KGHDR, CDR2 SFDVKD. The CDR3 totals 12 residues. Trimming cost V 6 bases and J 4 bases, with 8 bases left between them. The DNA of the CDR3 is TGTGCCACCAGTCCCATTCCCTATGGCTACACCTTC. Its protein product is CATSPIPYGYTF.

This clonotype was seen a few times. The chain links TRBV6-6 to TRBJ2-5; no clear D gene. The CDR3 contains 11 residues. Trimming stripped 2 bases from V and 5 bases from J, with 3 bases between. Looked up from germline, CDR1 is MNHNY and CDR2 is SVGAGI (reference sequence). CDR3 coding DNA: TGTGCCAGCAGTTACATCGAGACCCAGTACTTC. It codes for CASSYIETQYF.

Regarding this clonotype: This may be a read error, as it is one base from a much larger clone. This sequence joins TRBV11-2 and TRBJ2-3, with D perhaps matching TRBD1 or TRBD2 (6 bases each). The CDR3 is 15 residues long. CDR1 is SGHAT and CDR2 is FQNNGV in the germline V gene. CDR3 coding DNA: TGTGCCAGCAGCTTACCGGGAAGGGGGGCAGATACGCAGAATTTT. It yields the protein CASSLPGRGADTQNF.

This clonotype was detected ten times or more. The chain joins TRBV20-1 to TRBJ2-1; D ambiguous. V was trimmed by 1 base and J by 0 bases, leaving 10 bases between them. This CDR3 is 15 amino acids long. Germline-derived CDR1 and CDR2 are DFQATT and SNEGSKA (reference sequence). The CDR3 DNA follows: TGCAGTGCTAGAGCCATAGTAATCTCCTACAATGAGCAGTTCTTC. It is translated as CSARAIVISYNEQFF.

The chain employs TRBV28 and TRBJ2-5, with D hard to call. This CDR3 has 14 residues. Germline-derived CDR1 and CDR2 are MDHEN and SYDVKM. Trimming pared 6 bases from V and 0 bases from J, leaving 11 bases between. DNA for the CDR3: TGTGCCAGCAGCTTTGACGGGTACCAAGAGACCCAGTACTTC. It specifies CASSFDGYQETQYF.

The J gene is TRBJ1-1, the V gene TRBV4-1, with D tentatively TRBD1 (5 bases). This CDR3 region has 16 residues. The V gene lost 1 base and the J gene lost 5 bases, with 17 bases spanning the gap. In germline, CDR1 is MGHRA, CDR2 YSYEKL. CDR3 sequence reads: CASSQVIQGSRTEAFF. The CDR3, as DNA: TGCGCCAGCAGCCAAGTTATCCAGGGTTCAAGGACTGAAGCTTTCTTT.